This is a list of T cell receptor beta chains from one sample in a study of cytomegalovirus exposure and HLA in healthy donors. Data came from immunoSEQ multiplex PCR; TCRdb stores just in-frame clones and leaves some out. In the table there are about 160,000 clones, less than 90% of which are singletons. Source material: PBMCs. Receptors were obtained from a woman aged 30 to 39 in good health and CMV-seronegative. CDR3s include the opening cysteine and the closing phenylalanine or tryptophan. The D gene is left open where the match is weak. Expanded clones are given a class, and other clones once, few, many or no size at all.

size: -
J: TRBJ2-7
D: -
V: TRBV7-9
DNA: TGTGCCAGCAGCTCGTTGATGGGGGGGCACGCCTACGAGCAGTACTTC
CDR3: CASSSLMGGHAYEQYF

size: -
J: TRBJ2-3
D: -
V: TRBV9
DNA: TGTGCCAGCAGCGTAGTTTCTGCAGATACGCAGTATTTT
CDR3: CASSVVSADTQYF

size: -
J: TRBJ1-3
D: -
V: TRBV6-5
DNA: TGTGCCAGCAGTTACTCGACTGCGGGGGGCGGAAACACCATATATTTT
CDR3: CASSYSTAGGGNTIYF

size: -
J: TRBJ2-1
D: -
V: TRBV10-3
DNA: TGTGCCACCAATGCAGGACAGCACAGCTCCTACAATGAGCAGTTCTTC
CDR3: CATNAGQHSSYNEQFF

size: -
J: TRBJ1-2
D: TRBD1
V: TRBV6-1
DNA: TGTGCCAGCAGTGAACCGGTAGGGGGCGGTCGTGGCTACACCTTC
CDR3: CASSEPVGGGRGYTF

size: -
J: TRBJ2-2
D: -
V: TRBV6-5
DNA: TGTGCCAGCAGTGGCTATAGGGGGGACACCGGGGAGCTGTTTTTT
CDR3: CASSGYRGDTGELFF

size: once
J: TRBJ1-1
D: -
V: TRBV6-5
DNA: TGTGCCAGCAGTTACCGCACAGGGTTTACTGAAGCTTTCTTT
CDR3: CASSYRTGFTEAFF

size: -
J: TRBJ2-7
D: TRBD2
V: TRBV4-3
DNA: TGCGCCAGCAGCCAAGGGGCCCTAGCGGAGTCCTACGAGCAGTACTTC
CDR3: CASSQGALAESYEQYF

size: -
J: TRBJ2-7
D: TRBD1
V: TRBV5-1
DNA: TGCGCCAGCAGCTTGGGGACAGGCACTGGGAACTACGAGCAGTACTTC
CDR3: CASSLGTGTGNYEQYF

size: -
J: TRBJ1-1
D: -
V: TRBV2
DNA: TGTGCCAGCACCAGGTCAGGCGGCACTGAAGCTTTCTTT
CDR3: CASTRSGGTEAFF

size: -
J: TRBJ1-1
D: -
V: TRBV5-1
DNA: TGCGCCAGCAGCTCTTTAGGGGTGAACACTGAAGCTTTCTTT
CDR3: CASSSLGVNTEAFF

size: -
J: TRBJ2-1
D: -
V: TRBV9
DNA: TGTGCCAGCAGCGTAGTGGGGATCTCGGGGGTCACGGGCTACAATGAGCAGTTCTTC
CDR3: CASSVVGISGVTGYNEQFF

size: once
J: TRBJ1-6
D: -
V: TRBV6-1
DNA: TGTGCCAGCAGTGAAGGCAGGCCAAATTCACCCCTCCACTTT
CDR3: CASSEGRPNSPLHF

size: once
J: TRBJ2-7
D: -
V: TRBV6-5
DNA: TGTGCCAGCACCAACGGGGGCGAGCAGTACTTC
CDR3: CASTNGGEQYF

size: many
J: TRBJ1-1
D: -
V: TRBV7-8
DNA: TGTGCCAGCAGCTTCGACAGGGAAGCTTTCTTT
CDR3: CASSFDREAFF

size: -
J: TRBJ2-2
D: TRBD1
V: TRBV2
DNA: TGTGCCAGCAGTGTTCGACAGGGTGGCCCCGGGGAGCTGTTTTTT
CDR3: CASSVRQGGPGELFF

size: -
J: TRBJ2-7
D: TRBD1
V: TRBV7-3
DNA: TGTGCCAGCAGCTTAGAAGGACAGGGGAGCACCTTCGAGCAGTACTTC
CDR3: CASSLEGQGSTFEQYF

size: -
J: TRBJ1-1
D: -
V: TRBV11-2
DNA: TGTGCCAGCAGCAAAGGAGTGGTCGCTGAAGCTTTCTTT
CDR3: CASSKGVVAEAFF

size: -
J: TRBJ1-1
D: -
V: TRBV6-1
DNA: TGTGCCAGCAGTGAATCCCCGGGGCAGTGGGCTTTCTTT
CDR3: CASSESPGQWAFF

size: -
J: TRBJ1-2
D: -
V: TRBV5-1
DNA: TGCGCCAGCAGCCAGGCGACTACTAACTATGGCTACACCTTC
CDR3: CASSQATTNYGYTF

size: -
J: TRBJ2-1
D: -
V: TRBV5-1
DNA: TGCGCCAGCTCTGACAGGACCTCTTTGGATGAGCAGTTCTTC
CDR3: CASSDRTSLDEQFF

size: -
J: TRBJ1-2
D: -
V: TRBV7-2
DNA: TGTGCCAGCAGCTTCGACAGCGAACACTATGGCTACACCTTC
CDR3: CASSFDSEHYGYTF

size: -
J: TRBJ2-7
D: -
V: TRBV9
DNA: TGTGCCAGCAGCGTAGGGGTCACCCCTGACGAGCAGTACTTC
CDR3: CASSVGVTPDEQYF

size: -
J: TRBJ2-3
D: TRBD1
V: TRBV18
DNA: TGTGCCAGCTCATTGGGAGTTGGGACAGAGACAGATACGCAGTATTTT
CDR3: CASSLGVGTETDTQYF

size: -
J: TRBJ2-2
D: TRBD1
V: TRBV7-8
DNA: TGTGCCAGCAGCTTAATCAATCAGGGGGCTAGGACCGGGGAGCTGTTTTTT
CDR3: CASSLINQGARTGELFF

size: -
J: TRBJ1-1
D: -
V: TRBV9
DNA: TGTGCCAGCAGCGCACAGGTGTACACTGAAGCTTTCTTT
CDR3: CASSAQVYTEAFF

size: -
J: TRBJ2-7
D: -
V: TRBV27
DNA: TGTGCCAGCAGTTTGTCTCGACCCGAAACCTACGAGCAGTACTTC
CDR3: CASSLSRPETYEQYF

size: -
J: TRBJ2-5
D: TRBD2
V: TRBV2
DNA: TGTGCCAGCACCGGGACTAGTTACGAGACCCAGTACTTC
CDR3: CASTGTSYETQYF

size: -
J: TRBJ2-1
D: TRBD2
V: TRBV5-1
DNA: TGCGCCAGCTCCGACGGGACTAGCATTGGTAATGAGCAGTTCTTC
CDR3: CASSDGTSIGNEQFF

size: few
J: TRBJ2-1
D: TRBD2
V: TRBV6-1
DNA: TGTGCCAGCAGTTTGTTAGCGGGAGTAAACAATGAGCAGTTCTTC
CDR3: CASSLLAGVNNEQFF

size: -
J: TRBJ1-1
D: TRBD1
V: TRBV5-6
DNA: TGTGCCAGCAGCGTGGGGGACAGGTACACTGAAGCTTTCTTT
CDR3: CASSVGDRYTEAFF

size: -
J: TRBJ2-1
D: -
V: TRBV7-8
DNA: TGTGCCAGCAGCTTAGGGCCGGGGCCCAATGAGCAGTTCTTC
CDR3: CASSLGPGPNEQFF

size: once
J: TRBJ2-3
D: -
V: TRBV27
DNA: TGTGCCAGCAGTTCAAACCGTCCTAGCACAGATACGCAGTATTTT
CDR3: CASSSNRPSTDTQYF

size: -
J: TRBJ1-3
D: -
V: TRBV4-3
DNA: TGCGCCAGCAGCCAAGCCCCCTCCCTAAGCTCTGGAAACACCATATATTTT
CDR3: CASSQAPSLSSGNTIYF

size: -
J: TRBJ2-7
D: TRBD2
V: TRBV15
DNA: TGTGCCACCAGCAGAGATCAGCGGGGGGCCTACGAGCAGTACTTC
CDR3: CATSRDQRGAYEQYF

size: -
J: TRBJ2-5
D: TRBD2
V: TRBV5-4
DNA: TGTGCCAGCAGCTTGGCGGCGCTAGCGGGAGTTGGGACCCAGTACTTC
CDR3: CASSLAALAGVGTQYF

size: once
J: TRBJ2-3
D: -
V: TRBV29-1
DNA: TGCAGCGCCAGAGGTCCCCGGAGAACAGATACGCAGTATTTT
CDR3: CSARGPRRTDTQYF

size: -
J: TRBJ2-5
D: TRBD1
V: TRBV6-1
DNA: TGTGCCAGCAGTGACCCGACAGGGAAGTGGGAAGAGACCCAGTACTTC
CDR3: CASSDPTGKWEETQYF

size: -
J: TRBJ2-5
D: -
V: TRBV28
DNA: TGTGCCAGCAGTTTATTCGGCGGGTCCGGATTACAAGAGACCCAGTACTTC
CDR3: CASSLFGGSGLQETQYF

size: -
J: TRBJ2-6
D: TRBD1
V: TRBV7-8
DNA: TGTGCCAGCAGCCCAGGACAGGGTCGGTCTGGGGCCAACGTCCTGACTTTC
CDR3: CASSPGQGRSGANVLTF

size: -
J: TRBJ1-5
D: -
V: TRBV28
DNA: TGTGCCAGCGTGCGTGATAGCAATCAGCCCCAGCATTTT
CDR3: CASVRDSNQPQHF

size: -
J: TRBJ1-6
D: TRBD1
V: TRBV6-5
DNA: TGTGCCAGCAGCCGAGGACAGGATAATTCACCCCTCCACTTT
CDR3: CASSRGQDNSPLHF

size: -
J: TRBJ1-2
D: -
V: TRBV27
DNA: TGTGCCAGCAGCCACACCGACAGTCCTAACTATGGCTACACCTTC
CDR3: CASSHTDSPNYGYTF

size: -
J: TRBJ1-1
D: -
V: TRBV6-1
DNA: TGTGCTAGCAGTATACTACAGGGATTAAGCACTGAAGCTTTCTTT
CDR3: CASSILQGLSTEAFF

size: -
J: TRBJ2-1
D: -
V: TRBV27
DNA: TGTGCCAGCACCCAGGGCAATGAGCAGTTCTTC
CDR3: CASTQGNEQFF

size: once
J: TRBJ1-2
D: -
V: TRBV5-1
DNA: TGCGCTAGCAGCTTGGATAGGGGGGGATATGGCTACACCTTC
CDR3: CASSLDRGGYGYTF

size: -
J: TRBJ2-1
D: TRBD1
V: TRBV9
DNA: TGTGCCAGCAGCGTAGGTCCAGGGGGCTCCTATGAGCAGTTCTTC
CDR3: CASSVGPGGSYEQFF

size: -
J: TRBJ1-5
D: -
V: TRBV29-1
DNA: TGCAGCGCCTCCGAAGGTCTCCTGGGGAATCAGCCCCAGCATTTT
CDR3: CSASEGLLGNQPQHF

size: -
J: TRBJ2-3
D: TRBD1
V: TRBV2
DNA: TGTGCCAGCCAGGGGGAGAGAACGCAGTATTTT
CDR3: CASQGERTQYF

size: once
J: TRBJ1-1
D: -
V: TRBV29-1
DNA: TGCAGCGGACGACAGACGAACACTGAAGCTTTCTTT
CDR3: CSGRQTNTEAFF

size: -
J: TRBJ2-2
D: TRBD2
V: TRBV12-5
DNA: TGTGCTAGTGGTTTGGTACTGTCGTCCCCCACAGCGGGAGGGCCCTCCGGGGAGCTGTTTTTT
CDR3: CASGLVLSSPTAGGPSGELFF

size: -
J: TRBJ1-5
D: -
V: TRBV27
DNA: TGTGCCAGCAGTTCGTCCCCCTATCAGCCCCAGCATTTT
CDR3: CASSSSPYQPQHF

size: -
J: TRBJ2-6
D: -
V: TRBV5-1
DNA: TGCGCCAGCAGCTTGAGGGATTTGAAGGACAGGAGGGACGCCAACGTCCTGACTTTC
CDR3: CASSLRDLKDRRDANVLTF

size: -
J: TRBJ2-1
D: -
V: TRBV27
DNA: TGTGCCAGCAGTTTACTAGACGACAATGAGCAGTTCTTC
CDR3: CASSLLDDNEQFF

size: -
J: TRBJ2-7
D: -
V: TRBV30
DNA: TGTGCCTGGAGCGGACAGAACTACGAGCAGTACTTC
CDR3: CAWSGQNYEQYF